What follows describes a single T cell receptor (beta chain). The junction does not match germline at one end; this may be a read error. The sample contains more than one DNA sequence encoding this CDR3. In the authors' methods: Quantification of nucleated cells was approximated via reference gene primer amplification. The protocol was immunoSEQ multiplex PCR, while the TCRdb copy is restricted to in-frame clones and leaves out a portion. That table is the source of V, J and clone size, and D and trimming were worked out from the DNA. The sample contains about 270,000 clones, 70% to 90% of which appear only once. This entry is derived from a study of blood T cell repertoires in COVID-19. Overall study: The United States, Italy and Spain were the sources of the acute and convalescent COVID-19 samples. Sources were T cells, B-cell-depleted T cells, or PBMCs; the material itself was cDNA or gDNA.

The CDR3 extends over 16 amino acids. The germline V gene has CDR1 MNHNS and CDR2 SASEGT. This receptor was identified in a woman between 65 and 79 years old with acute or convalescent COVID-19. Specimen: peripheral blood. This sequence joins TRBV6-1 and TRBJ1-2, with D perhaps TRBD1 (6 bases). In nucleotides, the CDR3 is TGTGCCAGCAGTGATAGGGGGAATGGGGCTAACTATGGTTACACCTTC. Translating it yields CASSDRGNGANYGYTF.